These 27 T cell receptor beta chains share one sample of origin, sequenced in a study of identical twins. TCRdb recomputed calls from the 5' RACE reads with MiXCR, one row per CDR3 protein. The data contain 1.5 million or so distinct CDR3 sequences, 25% to 35% of them singletons. Sequencing used cord blood. These receptor sequences come from a newborn girl in good health.

The genes are TRBV2 and TRBJ1-4; D ambiguous. CDR1 and CDR2 (germline): SNHLY, FYNNEI. With 7 bases removed from V and 4 bases from J, the gap between germline ends came to 13 bases. The CDR3 is 14 amino acids. The CDR3 here is CASKPYSINEKLFF. The CDR3, as DNA: TGTGCCAGCAAACCCTATTCAATTAATGAAAAACTGTTTTTT.

The chain joins TRBV4-1 to TRBJ1-1; D unresolved. Germline V gene lookup returns CDR1 MGHRA and CDR2 YSYEKL. V was clipped by 1 base and J by 0 bases, with 12 bases between them. CDR3 length: 16 residues. The DNA for the CDR3 is TGCGCCAGCAGCCAAGCACCCTGGCCCATGAACACTGAAGCTTTCTTT. Translating gives CASSQAPWPMNTEAFF.

The CDR3 region has the DNA TGTGCCAGCAGCCCTACACCCGACAATGAGCAGTACTTC. This encodes CASSPTPDNEQYF. The rearrangement uses TRBV3-1 and TRBJ2-5; D remains unclear. The CDR3 length is 13 residues. V dropped 4 bases and J dropped 11 bases, with 17 bases sitting between them. Germline assignment: CDR1 LGHDT and CDR2 YNNKEL (reference sequence).

Remarks on this clonotype: A much larger clonotype is one base distant, so this may be a read error. The DNA for the CDR3 is TGCAGTGCGAAGAAAAGCACAGATGCGCAGTATTTT. It is translated as CSAKKSTDAQYF. This chain uses TRBV20-1 with TRBJ2-3; D gene ambiguous. Germline CDR1 is DFQATT and CDR2 is SNEGSKA (reference sequence). The CDR3 is 12 residues long.

The rearrangement uses TRBV20-1 and TRBJ2-7; D assignment may be TRBD1 or TRBD2 (6 bases each). Per germline, CDR1 DFQATT and CDR2 SNEGSKA (reference sequence). This CDR3 is 16 amino acids long. V gave up 3 bases and J gave up 2 bases, with 20 bases separating them. The CDR3: CSASGPSRGGTYEQYF. CDR3 in DNA: TGCAGTGCTAGTGGCCCAAGTAGAGGGGGGACCTACGAGCAGTACTTC.

The chain combines TRBV29-1 with TRBJ2-1; possibly TRBD1 or TRBD2 for D (5 bases each). The V end was cut by 4 bases, the J end by 0 bases, with 10 bases between. In germline, CDR1 is SQVTM, CDR2 ANQGSEA. CDR3 length equals 14 residues. The CDR3 nucleotides are TGCAGCGTTGGTGGGGGTAGCTCCTACAATGAGCAGTTCTTC. As protein: CSVGGGSSYNEQFF.

V and J are TRBV12-3 or TRBV12-4 and TRBJ1-2, with D maybe TRBD1 (5 bases). V was trimmed by 6 bases and J by 2 bases, leaving 19 bases between them. The CDR3 sequence is 16 residues long. The CDR3 region has the DNA TGTGCCAGCAGCCTTACGAGGGGACGAGGGAACTATGGCTACACCTTC. Residues: CASSLTRGRGNYGYTF.

This clonotype was seen a handful of times. The chain links TRBV12-3 or TRBV12-4 to TRBJ1-2, with D perhaps matching TRBD1 (6 bases). The CDR3 loop spans 13 amino acids. Between the trimmed V and J ends, which lost 5 bases and 5 bases, there was a span of 12 bases. The chain's CDR3 is CASSRIGQYGYTF. CDR3 DNA sequence: TGTGCCAGCAGTCGGATCGGACAGTATGGCTACACCTTC.

This clonotype was seen only a few times. The chain joins TRBV6-1 to TRBJ2-3; 7 nucleotides line up with TRBD1. Trimming removed 5 bases from V and 0 bases from J; junction bases left unmatched: 8. There are 16 residues in the CDR3. Germline V lookup: CDR1 MNHNS, CDR2 SASEGT. In DNA, the CDR3 is TGTGCCAGCAGTTCAAAGAGGGGGCGAAGCACAGATACGCAGTATTTT. Amino acid sequence: CASSSKRGRSTDTQYF.

The rearrangement uses TRBV10-3 and TRBJ2-7; the D gene is possibly TRBD2 (5 bases). Germline CDR1 reads ENHRY; CDR2 reads SYGVKD. The CDR3 is 12 residues long. V lost 11 bases and J lost 10, with 21 bases in between. The CDR3 sequence: CAARAADGNQYF. The CDR3 bases are TGTGCCGCGCGGGCGGCAGACGGCAATCAGTACTTC.

This chain links TRBV29-1 with TRBJ1-5, with TRBD1 matching over 9 bases. The trim removed 6 bases at V and 6 bases at J, leaving 3 bases unmatched. CDR1 and CDR2 (germline): SQVTM, ANQGSEA. CDR3 length: 12 residues. This chain's CDR3 is CSVGTGSQPQHF. CDR3 DNA: TGCAGCGTGGGGACAGGGAGTCAGCCCCAGCATTTT.

The chain is built from TRBV12-3 or TRBV12-4 and TRBJ2-3, with TRBD1 as a possible D gene (5 bases). The CDR3 consists of 13 residues. V was pared by 6 bases and J by 5 bases, with 12 bases between. The CDR3 loop reads CASRRRQIDTQYF. The CDR3 nucleotides are TGTGCCAGCAGACGAAGACAGATAGATACGCAGTATTTT.

The chain carries TRBV2 and TRBJ2-3; TRBD2 agrees at 9 bases. This CDR3 has 16 residues. Looked up from germline, CDR1 is SNHLY and CDR2 is FYNNEI. With V trimmed by 3 bases and J by 2 bases, 6 bases remained unmatched. The CDR3 region is CASSDSSGTFTDTQYF. The CDR3 DNA reads as TGTGCCAGCAGTGACTCTAGCGGGACGTTCACAGATACGCAGTATTTT.

In DNA form, the CDR3 reads TGTGCCCGACGGCTCACAGATACGCAGTATTTT. Encoded protein: CARRLTDTQYF. The rearrangement links TRBV2 to TRBJ2-3, with D uncertain. The CDR3 runs 11 residues. Trimming shortened V by 11 bases and J by 2 bases, and 8 bases separated the two germline ends. Germline assignment: CDR1 SNHLY and CDR2 FYNNEI.

This clonotype occurred a few times. The V call is TRBV5-1, the J call TRBJ2-3, with 8 bases identical to TRBD2. Germline trimming cut 4 bases from V and 1 base from J; bases unmatched to any gene: 8. The CDR3 covers 16 residues. Germline V CDR1 and CDR2: SGHRS, YFSETQ. The CDR3 coding sequence is TGCGCCAGCAGCCTGATTAGGCGGGGGGGCACAGATACGCAGTATTTT. Amino acids: CASSLIRRGGTDTQYF.

This clonotype was observed many times. The chain joins TRBV6-5 to TRBJ2-5, with D unclear. This CDR3 has 11 residues. V dropped 8 bases and J dropped 1 base, with 5 bases sitting between them. From germline, CDR1 is MNHEY and CDR2 SVGAGI. CDR3 nucleotides: TGTGCCAGCCAATTCCAAGAGACCCAGTACTTC. Translated: CASQFQETQYF.

The CDR3 region has the DNA TGCAGTGCTAGCCGTCCGCTGAAGGGCCCCAACTATGGCTACACCTTC. Residues: CSASRPLKGPNYGYTF. V usage is TRBV20-1 and J usage is TRBJ1-2, with D unresolved. CDR3 size: 16 residues. Trimming removed 3 bases from V and 2 bases from J, with 19 bases in between. Germline V CDR1 and CDR2: DFQATT, SNEGSKA (reference sequence).

This chain uses TRBV20-1 with TRBJ2-1; 9 nucleotides agree with TRBD2. CDR3 length: 15 amino acids. V dropped 2 bases and J dropped 3; count of bases not matched to a gene: 5. Germline lookup yields CDR1 DFQATT and CDR2 SNEGSKA (reference sequence). The CDR3 DNA reads TGCAGTGCTAGAAGGACTAGCGCAGGCTACAATGAGCAGTTCTTC. Its protein is CSARRTSAGYNEQFF.

As for this clonotype: This may be a read error, as it is one base from a much larger clone. J is TRBJ2-1 and V is TRBV10-3; D is unclear. The DNA end is more similar to TRBJ2-7, so the J call may be wrong. CDR1 and CDR2 from the germline V gene are ENHRY and SYGVKD. The CDR3 has 13 residues. The CDR3 sequence is CAISAPRYNEQYF. DNA for the CDR3: TGTGCCATCAGTGCCCCACGATACAATGAGCAGTACTTC.

The chain employs TRBV27 and TRBJ2-5; D tentatively fits TRBD1 or TRBD2 (5 bases each). The CDR3 runs to 15 residues. V lost 0 bases to trimming and J lost 5 bases, with 13 bases between them. Germline V gene lookup returns CDR1 MNHEY and CDR2 SMNVEV (reference sequence). In nucleotides, the CDR3 is TGTGCCAGCAGTTTATCCCAGGGACCATGGGAGACCCAGTACTTC. It is translated as CASSLSQGPWETQYF.

V is TRBV27 and J is TRBJ1-4, with D perhaps matching TRBD1 (5 bases). V was cut by 3 bases and J by 10 bases, with 18 bases left in between. The V gene's germline CDR1 is MNHEY and CDR2 SMNVEV (reference sequence). The CDR3 length is 15 residues. The CDR3: CASSFVGRMRGKLFF. CDR3 DNA sequence: TGTGCCAGCAGTTTTGTGGGCCGAATGAGGGGAAAACTGTTTTTT.

In its sample, this clonotype was seen many times. A read error may produce the germline difference seen at one junction end. The chain links TRBV5-1 to TRBJ2-7, with TRBD2 matching over 12 bases. This CDR3 has 14 residues. Germline CDR1 reads SGHRS; CDR2 reads YFSETQ. The CDR3 loop reads CASSLLAGGYEQYF. The CDR3 nucleotides read TGTGCCAGCAGTTTACTAGCGGGAGGCTACGAGCAGTACTTC.

This sequence joins TRBV6-2 or TRBV6-3 and TRBJ1-2, with D tentatively TRBD1 (6 bases). Germline V gene lookup returns CDR1 MNHEY and CDR2 SVGEGT. The V gene lost 5 bases and the J gene lost 8 bases, with 18 bases spanning the gap. The CDR3 is 14 amino acids. This chain's CDR3 is CASSDRTVLWGYTF. In nucleotides, the CDR3 is TGTGCCAGCAGTGACAGGACCGTTTTGTGGGGCTACACCTTC.

The rearrangement uses TRBV28 and TRBJ2-1; perhaps D is TRBD1 or TRBD2 (5 bases each). Germline lookup yields CDR1 MDHEN and CDR2 SYDVKM. Trimming removed 3 bases at V and 7 bases at J, with 13 bases between. The CDR3 has 14 residues. CDR3 residues: CASSFDGTTNEQFF. The CDR3 nucleotides are TGTGCCAGCAGTTTTGACGGGACGACTAATGAGCAGTTCTTC.

This clonotype appeared a few times. V and J are TRBV12-3 or TRBV12-4 and TRBJ1-2; a weak D match, TRBD1 (6 bases). The CDR3 consists of 13 residues. The V end was cut by 3 bases, the J end by 4 bases, with 9 bases between. The CDR3 sequence: CASSFRTAYGYTF. CDR3 bases: TGTGCCAGCAGTTTCAGGACAGCCTATGGCTACACCTTC.

This clonotype showed up just a few times. The gene calls are TRBV7-6 and TRBJ2-7, with D uncertain. TRBJ2-5 explains the end of the DNA better; the J call may be wrong. Germline assignment: CDR1 SGHVS and CDR2 FNYEAQ. This CDR3 spans 13 amino acids. The CDR3 loop reads CASSNQLVETQYF. The DNA for the CDR3 is TGTGCCAGCAGCAATCAGTTGGTTGAGACCCAGTACTTC.

This sequence joins TRBV25-1 and TRBJ2-6, with D perhaps assigned TRBD1 or TRBD2 (5 bases each). This CDR3 is 17 amino acids long. Trimming pared 1 base from V and 1 base from J, leaving 11 bases between. Germline V gene data show CDR1 as MGHDK and CDR2 as SYGVNS. The DNA for the CDR3 is TGTGCCAGCAGTGAATCGATCAGGGAGTCTGGGGCCAACGTCCTGACTTTC. Translating it yields CASSESIRESGANVLTF.